A selection of T cell receptor beta chains follows, all from one sample in a study of shared clonotypes between healthy human individuals. Only in-frame clones appear in the TCRdb table, and some are missing; sequencing was by immunoSEQ multiplex PCR. Counted here are about 960,000 clones, 70% to 85% occurring once; the ten biggest clones make up approximately 1.5%. The source material was memory CD4+ T cells sorted from blood. Receptors were obtained from a young man in good health. Both conserved end residues are part of each CDR3. The D gene is left open where the match is weak. Some rows mark clone size as missing; the rest say once, few, many or name a class of expanded clone.

-	TRBJ1-2	-	TRBV29-1	CSVAHPPTYGYTF	TGCAGCGTTGCCCACCCACCTACCTATGGCTACACCTTC
-	TRBJ1-3	-	TRBV18	CASSPSHSSGNTIYF	TGTGCCAGCTCACCATCTCACAGCTCTGGAAACACCATATATTTT
-	TRBJ1-2	-	TRBV20-1	CSVRQSYGYTF	TGCAGTGTACGACAAAGCTATGGCTACACCTTC
-	TRBJ1-5	-	TRBV7-9	CASSPGGPNQPQHF	TGTGCCAGCAGCCCAGGAGGACCCAATCAGCCCCAGCATTTT
TRBD1	TRBJ1-4	-	TRBV5-1	CASQGQTIEKLFF	TGCGCCAGCCAGGGACAGACAATTGAAAAACTGTTTTTT
-	TRBJ2-3	few	TRBV30	CAWSVGQSDTDTQYF	TGTGCCTGGAGTGTTGGTCAGAGCGACACAGATACGCAGTATTTT
TRBD1	TRBJ2-3	-	TRBV10-3	CAISAGQGEIDTQYF	TGTGCCATCAGTGCGGGACAGGGGGAGATCGATACGCAGTATTTT
-	TRBJ1-2	-	TRBV10-3	CAISETKGSAYYGYTF	TGTGCCATCAGTGAGACCAAGGGGAGTGCTTACTATGGCTACACCTTC
TRBD1	TRBJ1-4	-	TRBV5-6	CASSLGTGNEKLFF	TGTGCCAGCAGCCTCGGGACAGGGAATGAAAAACTGTTTTTT
-	TRBJ1-6	-	TRBV28	CASSLPGKGSPLHF	TGTGCCAGCAGTTTACCAGGGAAGGGTTCACCCCTCCACTTT
-	TRBJ2-2	-	TRBV10-1	CASSWGAGELFF	TGCGCCAGCAGTTGGGGGGCCGGGGAGCTGTTTTTT
-	TRBJ2-7	-	TRBV11-2	CASSSISGSAYEQYF	TGTGCCAGCAGCTCAATTAGCGGATCCGCCTACGAGCAGTACTTC
-	TRBJ2-2	few	TRBV18	CASSPDRTGELFF	TGTGCCAGCTCACCCGACCGCACCGGGGAGCTGTTTTTT
TRBD1	TRBJ1-2	-	TRBV5-6	CASSPGTGGNYGYTF	TGTGCCAGCAGCCCCGGGACAGGGGGAAACTATGGCTACACCTTC
TRBD2	TRBJ2-1	-	TRBV5-1	CASSLVAGGRVEQFF	TGCGCCAGCAGCTTGGTCGCGGGGGGCCGGGTTGAGCAGTTCTTC
-	TRBJ1-6	-	TRBV4-3	CASSLSPGDYNSPLHF	TGCGCCAGCAGCCTCTCACCAGGGGACTATAATTCACCCCTCCACTTT
-	TRBJ2-7	-	TRBV6-1	CATTRDYEQYF	TGTGCCACCACACGGGACTACGAGCAGTACTTC
TRBD2	TRBJ2-5	-	TRBV6-5	CASSSTSGGETQYF	TGTGCCAGCAGTAGTACTAGCGGAGGAGAGACCCAGTACTTC
-	TRBJ1-1	-	TRBV7-9	CASSSYQGSTEAFF	TGTGCCAGCAGCTCGTATCAGGGTTCCACTGAAGCTTTCTTT
-	TRBJ1-2	-	TRBV28	CASQSVYVPGTAPSHF	TGTGCCAGCCAGTCAGTTTATGTCCCGGGAACCGCTCCTTCTCACTTC
-	TRBJ1-1	few	TRBV20-1	CSASPDTEAFF	TGCAGTGCTTCCCCCGACACTGAAGCTTTCTTT
-	TRBJ2-3	-	TRBV15	CATSRDWGGKGTDTQYF	TGTGCCACCAGCAGAGATTGGGGGGGCAAGGGCACAGATACGCAGTATTTT
-	TRBJ2-2	few	TRBV30	CAWNPFTGGELFF	TGTGCCTGGAACCCCTTCACCGGCGGGGAGCTGTTTTTT
-	TRBJ1-4	once	TRBV19	CASSRGRNEKLFF	TGTGCCAGTAGTCGAGGGCGGAATGAAAAACTGTTTTTT
-	TRBJ2-7	-	TRBV4-1	CASSQEHLYEQYF	TGCGCCAGCAGCCAAGAACACTTATACGAGCAGTACTTC
-	TRBJ2-2	-	TRBV29-1	CSVGGGRDTGELFF	TGCAGCGTTGGTGGGGGGCGGGACACCGGGGAGCTGTTTTTT
TRBD2	TRBJ2-5	few	TRBV10-3	CATGREIRETQYF	TGTGCCACCGGGAGGGAAATCAGAGAGACCCAGTACTTC
-	TRBJ1-1	-	TRBV19	CASRPGDNMNTEAFF	TGTGCCAGTAGGCCCGGGGACAACATGAACACTGAAGCTTTCTTT
-	TRBJ2-2	once	TRBV10-2	CASSDPSGENTGELFF	TGCGCCAGCAGTGATCCCTCCGGGGAGAACACCGGGGAGCTGTTTTTT
TRBD1	TRBJ2-1	-	TRBV11-2	CASSQTGVGEQFF	TGTGCCAGCAGCCAAACAGGGGTGGGTGAGCAGTTCTTC
TRBD2	TRBJ2-5	-	TRBV2	CASSVGRQETQYF	TGTGCCAGCAGCGTCGGGAGGCAAGAGACCCAGTACTTC
-	TRBJ1-4	-	TRBV6-5	CASSYGVSNEKLFF	TGTGCCAGCAGTTATGGGGTCAGTAATGAAAAACTGTTTTTT
-	TRBJ2-3	-	TRBV7-8	CASSLSPRGAKIDTQYF	TGTGCCAGCAGCTTATCCCCCCGGGGGGCGAAGATAGATACGCAGTATTTT
TRBD1	TRBJ1-5	-	TRBV5-8	CASSRQGPYSNQPQHF	TGTGCCAGCAGCCGACAGGGGCCCTATAGCAATCAGCCCCAGCATTTT
-	TRBJ1-2	-	TRBV6-1	CASSEYSRVCF	TGTGCCAGCAGTGAATACAGTCGTGTCTGTTTC
-	TRBJ2-7	-	TRBV5-1	CASSSGAAVEQYF	TGCGCCAGCAGCTCTGGGGCGGCGGTAGAGCAGTACTTC
-	TRBJ2-6	-	TRBV19	CASSPSKGSGANVLTF	TGTGCCAGTAGTCCGTCGAAGGGCTCTGGGGCCAACGTCCTGACTTTC
-	TRBJ2-7	-	TRBV6-6	CASTQGGTGVYEQYF	TGTGCCAGCACTCAGGGAGGGACAGGAGTTTACGAGCAGTACTTC
TRBD1	TRBJ2-7	-	TRBV5-1	CASNVGDRRGPYEQYF	TGCGCCAGCAACGTCGGGGACAGAAGGGGCCCCTACGAGCAGTACTTC
-	TRBJ1-2	few	TRBV29-1	CSVASSYGYTF	TGCAGCGTTGCCAGTTCCTATGGCTACACCTTC
-	TRBJ1-5	-	TRBV19	CASSAPFGSNQPQHF	TGTGCCAGTAGTGCCCCTTTTGGTAGCAATCAGCCCCAGCATTTT
TRBD1	TRBJ1-1	-	TRBV6-5	CASSSYGTADTEAFF	TGTGCCAGCAGTTCCTACGGGACAGCGGACACTGAAGCTTTCTTT
-	TRBJ2-1	-	TRBV2	CASRDRNYNEQFF	TGTGCCAGCCGTGACAGAAATTACAATGAGCAGTTCTTC
TRBD1	TRBJ1-6	-	TRBV5-1	CASSRTGDNSPLHF	TGCGCCAGCAGCAGGACAGGAGATAATTCACCCCTCCACTTT
TRBD2	TRBJ2-5	-	TRBV2	CASEREGLLGETQYF	TGTGCCAGCGAGCGGGAGGGTCTTTTGGGGGAGACCCAGTACTTC
-	TRBJ2-5	-	TRBV30	CAWSIGSGETQYF	TGTGCCTGGAGTATTGGGTCGGGAGAGACCCAGTACTTC
-	TRBJ1-2	-	TRBV7-9	CASSLDWGGDGYTF	TGTGCCAGCAGCTTGGACTGGGGAGGAGATGGCTACACCTTC
TRBD1	TRBJ1-2	-	TRBV7-8	CASSFRTGHGYTF	TGTGCCAGCAGCTTCCGGACAGGGCATGGCTACACCTTC
-	TRBJ1-6	-	TRBV6-1	CASSEVDNSPLHF	TGTGCCAGCAGTGAAGTCGATAATTCACCCCTCCACTTT
-	TRBJ1-4	-	TRBV27	CASSLLGYDEKLFF	TGTGCCAGCAGTTTATTGGGTTACGATGAAAAACTGTTTTTT
TRBD2	TRBJ2-2	-	TRBV5-3	CARSLEPSGNPNTGELFF	TGTGCCAGAAGCTTGGAGCCTAGCGGCAATCCGAACACCGGGGAGCTGTTTTTT
TRBD1	TRBJ1-5	-	TRBV6-1	CASGQETYQPQHF	TGTGCCAGCGGACAGGAGACGTATCAGCCCCAGCATTTT
-	TRBJ1-4	-	TRBV19	CASSMRGLGNEKLFF	TGTGCCAGTAGTATGAGGGGTCTCGGTAATGAAAAACTGTTTTTT